The TCR beta chain described here comes from a study of T cell repertoires in cytomegalovirus infection. Whole-study context: Both CMV infection and a matching HLA type were indicated by public TCR beta signatures.

A remark on this clonotype: Its antigen is unknown.

Whole-study findings and limits: Adding up the frequency of public TCR beta families identified people who carried CMV plus the relevant HLA.

V trimming: 5 bases; J trimming: 9 bases; junction bases outside the gene matches: 6. CDR3 length: 15 amino acids. The V gene's germline CDR1 is SGHNT and CDR2 YENEEA. TCRdb reanalysed the reads using MiXCR and keeps one entry per CDR3 protein. The table lists more than 250,000 distinct CDR3 sequences, around 25% of them singletons. The specimen was cultured PBMCs, collected from culture after CMV antigen stimulation. The source is a human donor in good health (CMV status not recorded). Some clones in this sample may be carry-over from other donors' samples. This chain joins TRBV11-3 and TRBJ2-1; 14 bases match TRBD2. CDR3 nucleotide sequence: TGTGCCAGCAGCCCCCAGACTAGCGGGAGGGCTGAGCAGTTCTTC. It yields the protein CASSPQTSGRAEQFF. Full variable domain (remainder filled in from reference TRBV11-3 and TRBJ2-1): EAGVVQSPRYKIIEKKQPVAFWCNPISGHNTLYWYLQNLGQGPELLIRYENEEAVDDSQLPKDRFSAERLKGVDSTLKIQPAELGDSAVYLCASSPQTSGRAEQFFGPGTRLTVL.